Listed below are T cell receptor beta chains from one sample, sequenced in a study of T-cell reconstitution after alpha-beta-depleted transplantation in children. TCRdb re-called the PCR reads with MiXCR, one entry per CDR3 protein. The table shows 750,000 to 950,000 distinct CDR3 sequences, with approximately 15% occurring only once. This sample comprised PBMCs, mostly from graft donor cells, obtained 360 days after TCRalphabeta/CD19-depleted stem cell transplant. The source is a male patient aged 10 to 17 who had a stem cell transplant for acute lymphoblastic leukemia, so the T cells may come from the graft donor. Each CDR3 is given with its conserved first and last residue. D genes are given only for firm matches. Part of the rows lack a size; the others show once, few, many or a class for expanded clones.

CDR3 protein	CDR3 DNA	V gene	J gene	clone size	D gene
CASSPGATQYF	TGTGCCAGCTCCCCCGGGGCGACCCAGTACTTC	TRBV12-3/TRBV12-4	TRBJ2-5	few	.
CASSLALLLAGGQDTQYF	TGTGCCAGCAGCTTAGCCCTCCTACTAGCGGGAGGGCAAGATACGCAGTATTTT	TRBV11-1	TRBJ2-3	.	TRBD2
CASSPQGLAGVNEQFF	TGTGCCAGCAGTCCCCAAGGACTAGCGGGAGTGAATGAGCAGTTCTTC	TRBV12-3/TRBV12-4	TRBJ2-1	many	TRBD2
CASCGVHSFYGYTF	TGTGCCAGCTGCGGGGTACACTCCTTCTATGGCTACACCTTC	TRBV28	TRBJ1-2	few	.
CSVWSRDTRSSPQYF	TGCAGCGTGTGGAGTAGGGACACCCGATCATCTCCCCAGTACTTC	TRBV29-1	TRBJ2-5	.	.
CASSYYGAGNAKNIQYF	TGTGCCAGCAGTTACTACGGGGCAGGGAATGCCAAAAACATTCAGTACTTC	TRBV6-5	TRBJ2-4	few	.
CASSRWAGQTPGEQFF	TGTGCCAGCAGCCGATGGGCGGGACAGACTCCGGGGGAGCAGTTCTTC	TRBV7-9	TRBJ2-1	few	.
CASNQGYTDTQYF	TGCGCCAGCAACCAGGGTTACACAGATACGCAGTATTTT	TRBV10-1	TRBJ2-3	few	.
CASRGLAGGSDTQYF	TGTGCCAGCAGGGGACTAGCGGGAGGTTCAGATACGCAGTATTTT	TRBV25-1	TRBJ2-3	few	TRBD2
CASSFNGPWSSYEQYF	TGTGCCAGCAGCTTCAACGGTCCGTGGTCCTCCTACGAGCAGTACTTC	TRBV27	TRBJ2-7	.	.
CASSLWDWYGYTF	TGCGCCAGCAGCTTATGGGACTGGTACGGCTACACCTTC	TRBV5-1	TRBJ1-2	few	.
CSARPESYNEQFF	TGCAGTGCTAGGCCAGAGAGTTACAATGAGCAGTTCTTC	TRBV20-1	TRBJ2-1	.	.
CASSGAYQETQYF	TGTGCCAGCAGCGGGGCGTACCAAGAGACCCAGTACTTC	TRBV11-2	TRBJ2-5	.	.